This T cell receptor (beta chain) emerged from a study of CD8+ T cells in alopecia areata (dated by TCRdb to 2017 to 2018). Turning to the overall study: The treated patients took part in an open-label pilot trial in which moderate-to-severe alopecia areata was treated with oral tofacitinib at 5 to 10 mg twice daily. Tofacitinib was given for 6 to 18 months, followed by 6 months of follow-up off drug to assess delayed response and recurrence. Scalp tissue and sorted CD4+ and CD8+ peripheral blood T cells from patchy and totalis/universalis alopecia areata patients and from healthy controls were covered by human TCRbeta sequencing. To study T cell clonal expansion in alopecia areata, the researchers applied high-throughput TCRbeta sequencing to both the C3H/HeJ mouse model and human patients. Patients on tofacitinib were biopsied at baseline and after 4 and 24 weeks of treatment, and several of the patients also had a later scalp biopsy. Scalp clonality was compared among normal scalp (n=4), patchy alopecia areata scalp (n=8), and alopecia totalis/universalis scalp (n=8). For the treated patients, the SALT score, which quantifies what percentage of scalp surface area is affected, served as the measure of disease severity. The RNA source kit depended on sample type: the PAXgene miRNA kit for fixed scalp, the miRNeasy kit for PBMCs, and the RNeasy kit for mouse skin. immunoSEQ multiplex PCR using 35 Vbeta forward primers and 13 Jbeta reverse primers was used to amplify TCRbeta CDR3 regions.

Libraries were constructed by the immunoSEQ multiplex PCR assay. RNA was extracted from all samples and reverse transcribed into cDNA as template for TCR sequencing. First-strand cDNA was synthesized with SuperScript III using a 2:1 mix of oligo-dT and random hexamers. Amplification bias was assessed with a synthetic immune receptor repertoire, and residual bias was removed computationally. The published analysis was carried out like this. Raw reads were preprocessed for error removal, and CDR3 was defined according to IMGT conventions as running from the conserved cysteine to phenylalanine. Clonality was computed as 1 minus the Shannon entropy, with the entropy normalized by log2 of the number of productive unique TCRs. Scalp TCRbeta sequences were cross-referenced with sorted blood CD4 and CD8 repertoires so that the CD4 or CD8 identity of scalp clones could be inferred. TCRdb retrieved this table from immuneACCESS and kept in-frame rearrangements only. Not all clones are present; in checked studies, unresolved V genes account for under half, and no reason is known for the remainder. Clone size and V and J calls were adopted from that table, with D and trimming inferred from the DNA. This sample has 70,000 or so clones in its table, and 25% to 35% of those were observed once. The ten largest clones add up to about 16% of the sample.

The sample's time point label, decoded: around 4 weeks on oral tofacitinib. The label giving this sample's treatment or condition can be read as: oral pan-JAK inhibitor, 5-10 mg twice daily. From alopecia areata patients, peripheral blood was collected along with lesional scalp punch biopsies. PBMCs were isolated by density centrifugation and stained for CD3, CD4 and CD8, and CD4+ and CD8+ T cells were sorted on a FACSAria. As for this clone: Its antigen is currently not known. Base qualities are not provided; no much larger clone lies one nucleotide away.

V is shortened by 2 bases, J by 4 bases, and the region joining them spans 13 bases. CDR1 SGHKS and CDR2 YYEKEE were looked up in the germline V gene (reference sequence). The cysteine opens and the phenylalanine closes a CDR3 of 14 amino acids. Only the CDR3 region is kept as DNA, spanning 42 bases read in frame from base 1. General findings and caveats noted by the study authors: Because the treated cohort was small and had only one nonresponder, larger studies are needed to examine links between baseline CD8+ expansion and response. During tofacitinib treatment, many expanded lesional clones stuck around in both scalp and blood, and this persistence may partly explain why relapse happens after treatment is stopped. With tofacitinib, both scalp clonality and the number of expanded CD8+ clones among the top 100 scalp clones went down significantly. Compared with normal scalp, lesional scalp had higher clonality and more expanded CD8+ clones, particularly in alopecia totalis/universalis, a pattern that suggests antigenic drive. Unlike mouse skin, where gammadelta T cells dominate, normal human skin contains resident alphabeta T cells that get sequenced too, which complicates analysis of the scalp TCR repertoire. Shared TCR sequences between patients were less evident than in mice, which may be partly attributable to HLA diversity in the patient population.

The receptor comes from a human donor with alopecia areata. This specimen was CD8+ T cells sorted from blood, taken at week 4, from a patient treated with tofacitinib. The V and J genes are TRBV5-5 and TRBJ2-7; confidence is insufficient to name the D gene. The encoded CDR3 is CASSFGQVMYEQYF. The nucleotide sequence is TGTGCCAGCAGCTTTGGCCAGGTTATGTACGAGCAGTACTTC.